Below are 24 T cell receptor beta chains sequenced from a single sample in a study of technical replicates of blood from a few donors. The table came from immunoSEQ multiplex PCR; TCRdb's copy has only in-frame clones and leaves some out. The repertoire includes about 59,000 clones, 87% of them detected once, and 4.5% to 6.5% sits in the top ten. Material for sequencing was PBMCs. The receptors originated from a human donor in good health. Some clones in this sample may be carry-over from other donors' samples.

V usage is TRBV4-2 and J usage is TRBJ2-5; no reliable D call. Looked up from germline, CDR1 is LGHNA and CDR2 is YNFKEQ. The CDR3 runs 15 residues. V lost 1 base, J lost 1 base, and 10 bases lay in between. The chain's CDR3 is CASSQGWASQETQYF. The DNA for the CDR3 is TGTGCCAGCAGCCAAGGCTGGGCTTCCCAAGAGACCCAGTACTTC.

This chain links TRBV2 with TRBJ1-2; 7 bases map to TRBD1. CDR1 SNHLY and CDR2 FYNNEI come from the germline V gene. The junction had 6 bases not matched to a gene; V was cut back by 6 bases and J by 2 bases. CDR3 size: 14 residues. CDR3 loop: CASRVLTGNYGYTF. The DNA for the CDR3 is TGTGCCAGCAGGGTGCTGACAGGGAACTATGGCTACACCTTC.

V and J are TRBV19 and TRBJ2-7; 10 bases match TRBD2. The CDR3 is 15 residues long. V was clipped by 4 bases and J by 3 bases; unmatched bases: 6. Germline CDR1 LNHDA, CDR2 SQIVND (reference sequence). The CDR3 here is CASSRGLAEGYEQYF. The CDR3 nucleotides are TGTGCCAGTAGTAGAGGACTAGCGGAGGGCTACGAGCAGTACTTC.

This chain joins TRBV30 and TRBJ2-6; 12 nucleotides line up with TRBD2. This CDR3 contains 18 residues. Germline CDR1 GTSNPN, CDR2 SVGIG (reference sequence). V shed 7 bases, J shed 2 bases, and the junction held 12 bases outside the gene matches. CDR3: CASLFGLAGFAGANVLTF. CDR3 coding DNA: TGTGCCTCACTCTTCGGACTAGCGGGATTCGCTGGGGCCAACGTCCTGACTTTC.

The chain couples TRBV9 to TRBJ2-2; TRBD1 is a possible D gene (5 bases). CDR1 and CDR2 from the germline V gene are SGDLS and YYNGEE. V was shortened by 4 bases and J by 1 base, with 11 bases between the two germline ends. The CDR3 loop spans 15 amino acids. DNA for the CDR3: TGTGCCAGCAGCCAGAGCCAGGGGAACACCGGGGAGCTGTTTTTT. It codes for CASSQSQGNTGELFF. The full variable domain, in which reference TRBV9 and TRBJ2-2 provide the parts outside the CDR3, is DSGVTQTPKHLITATGQRVTLRCSPRSGDLSVYWYQQSLDQGLQFLIQYYNGEERAKGNILERFSAQQFPDLHSELNLSSLELGDSALYFCASSQSQGNTGELFFGEGSRLTVL.

Of note for this clone: Other nucleotide sequences in the sample specify the same CDR3. The chain uses TRBV14 and TRBJ1-1, with D uncertain. Germline V lookup: CDR1 SGHDN, CDR2 FVKESK. The CDR3 length is 12 residues. V was clipped by 0 bases and J by 7 bases, with 6 bases between them. The CDR3 loop reads CASSQDAGEAFF. DNA of the CDR3: TGTGCCAGCAGCCAAGATGCCGGTGAAGCTTTCTTT.

This sequence joins TRBV25-1 and TRBJ2-1; a possible D gene is TRBD2 (7 bases). Looked up from germline, CDR1 is MGHDK and CDR2 is SYGVNS. V gave up 6 bases and J gave up 3 bases, with 15 bases separating them. The CDR3 has 15 residues. The CDR3 reads CASRRGGVVYNEQFF. Written as DNA, the CDR3 is TGTGCCAGCAGAAGGGGGGGGGTCGTCTACAATGAGCAGTTCTTC.

The rearrangement uses TRBV5-5 and TRBJ2-7; D gene unclear. Germline CDR1 and CDR2: SGHKS and YYEKEE (reference sequence). Deletions cut 2 bases from V and 3 bases from J, with 12 bases between. The CDR3 is 14 amino acids. The DNA of the CDR3 is TGTGCCAGCAGCTTACACGACACCTACTACGAGCAGTACTTC. Protein sequence: CASSLHDTYYEQYF.

This chain connects TRBV18 to TRBJ1-3; TRBD1 might be the D (5 bases). Germline V gene lookup returns CDR1 KGHSH and CDR2 LQKENI. Trimming removed 8 bases from V and 0 bases from J, with 14 bases in between. The CDR3 loop spans 15 amino acids. CDR3 protein: CASLRGGTSGNTIYF. The CDR3 nucleotides are TGTGCCAGCCTCCGGGGGGGGACCTCTGGAAACACCATATATTTT.

This clone was detected only once. The chain employs TRBV7-2 and TRBJ1-5, with D hard to call. The germline V and J ends were trimmed by 0 bases and 4 bases, with 10 bases remaining between them. The CDR3 loop spans 15 amino acids. Germline CDR1 is SGHTA and CDR2 is FQGNSA. The CDR3 region has the DNA TGTGCCAGCAGCTTAGCTCGGGGAGGGAATCAGCCCCAGCATTTT. Its protein is CASSLARGGNQPQHF. Together with reference TRBV7-2 and TRBJ1-5, the CDR3 gives the full variable domain: GAGVSQSPSNKVTEKGKDVELRCDPISGHTALYWYRQSLGQGLEFLIYFQGNSAPDKSGLPSDRFSAERTGGSVSTLTIQRTQQEDSAVYLCASSLARGGNQPQHFGDGTRLSIL.

The chain combines TRBV10-3 with TRBJ1-1; D might be TRBD1 (6 bases). Germline assignment: CDR1 ENHRY and CDR2 SYGVKD. The CDR3 extends over 11 amino acids. With 3 bases removed from V and 10 bases from J, the gap between germline ends came to 9 bases. The CDR3 protein is CAISDQTGAFF. CDR3 nucleotides: TGTGCCATCAGTGATCAGACAGGAGCTTTCTTT.

This chain joins TRBV7-7 and TRBJ2-1; the match to TRBD2 covers 7 bases. The CDR3 totals 16 residues. The germline V gene encodes CDR1 SSHAT and CDR2 FNYEAQ (reference sequence). After removal of 6 bases from V and 0 bases from J, the junction contained 8 bases not matched to a gene. CDR3 sequence reads: CASRKNLAASYNEQFF. The CDR3 region has the DNA TGTGCCAGCAGAAAAAATCTAGCGGCCTCCTACAATGAGCAGTTCTTC.

This clone was recorded a few times. V usage is TRBV6-1 and J usage is TRBJ1-2; TRBD1 is a possible D gene (5 bases). Looked up from germline, CDR1 is MNHNS and CDR2 is SASEGT. This CDR3 contains 16 residues. V shed 4 bases and J shed 3 bases, with 18 bases lying between them. The CDR3 here is CASSGRQSPGYYGYTF. CDR3 in DNA: TGTGCCAGCAGTGGACGACAGAGCCCCGGGTACTATGGCTACACCTTC.

This rearrangement joins TRBV7-2 to TRBJ1-6; no clear D gene. The length of the CDR3 is 14 residues. CDR1 is SGHTA, CDR2 FQGNSA, per germline. The V and J ends lost 3 bases and 8 bases respectively, with 11 bases between them. The CDR3 DNA sequence: TGTGCCAGCAGCTTTTCGCCCGGAGATTCACCCCTCCACTTT. Its protein product is CASSFSPGDSPLHF. The full variable domain, its missing parts supplied by reference TRBV7-2 and TRBJ1-6, is GAGVSQSPSNKVTEKGKDVELRCDPISGHTALYWYRQSLGQGLEFLIYFQGNSAPDKSGLPSDRFSAERTGGSVSTLTIQRTQQEDSAVYLCASSFSPGDSPLHFGNGTRLTVT.

The rearrangement joins TRBV4-3 to TRBJ1-2; D is unresolved. The V gene's germline CDR1 is LGHNA and CDR2 YSLEER. This CDR3 comprises 17 residues. Between the trimmed V and J ends, which lost 1 base and 6 bases, there was a span of 21 bases. DNA of the CDR3: TGCGCCAGCAGCCAAGTGGGGTGGGAGGGCTTGGGAAATGGCTACACCTTC. Protein: CASSQVGWEGLGNGYTF.

This clone was observed a single time. The chain combines TRBV12-5 with TRBJ2-3, with TRBD1 matching 8 bases. The V gene end was trimmed by 1 base and the J gene end by 2 bases; junction bases not matched to a gene: 2. The CDR3 has 15 residues. CDR1 is LGHNT and CDR2 is FRNRAP in the germline V gene. The CDR3 nucleotides are TGTGCTAGTGGTTTGGGGACAGGGTTCACAGATACGCAGTATTTT. This sequence encodes CASGLGTGFTDTQYF.

The gene calls are TRBV30 and TRBJ1-2, with D unclear. V shed 1 base and J shed 4 bases, with 4 bases lying between them. The CDR3 covers 11 residues. Germline V gene lookup returns CDR1 GTSNPN and CDR2 SVGIG (reference sequence). The CDR3 loop reads CAWSGGYGYTF. DNA for the CDR3: TGTGCCTGGAGTGGAGGCTATGGCTACACCTTC.

The V call is TRBV27, the J call TRBJ2-1, with D possibly TRBD2 on 5 matching bases. Germline V lookup: CDR1 MNHEY, CDR2 SMNVEV (reference sequence). This CDR3 spans 12 amino acids. Deletions cut 3 bases from V and 10 bases from J, with 10 bases between. The chain's CDR3 is CASSFNSGEQFF. The CDR3 DNA follows: TGTGCCAGCAGTTTCAACTCGGGAGAGCAGTTCTTC.

The V and J genes are TRBV18 and TRBJ2-5, with D unresolved. The CDR3 totals 15 residues. V lost 3 bases, J lost 1 base, and 12 bases lay in between. CDR1 and CDR2 from the germline V gene are KGHSH and LQKENI. The CDR3 loop reads CASSPAASSQETQYF. CDR3 nucleotides: TGTGCCAGCTCACCCGCGGCGAGTAGCCAAGAGACCCAGTACTTC.

This clone was detected ten times or more. This chain uses TRBV19 with TRBJ1-1, with D unclear. Trimming cost V 3 bases and J 1 base, with 6 bases left between them. The CDR3 loop spans 13 amino acids. Germline V CDR1 and CDR2: LNHDA, SQIVND (reference sequence). The CDR3 DNA follows: TGTGCCAGTAGTATCCGGGAGAACACTGAAGCTTTCTTT. Protein product: CASSIRENTEAFF.

This clone was observed a single time. The CDR3 DNA reads TGTGCCAGCAGTGAAGCGGTAGGGGGCCGGCAGCCCCAGCATTTT. Its translation: CASSEAVGGRQPQHF. The chain joins TRBV6-1 to TRBJ1-5; 7 nucleotides align to TRBD1. The CDR3 consists of 15 residues. The junction had 6 bases not matched to a gene; V was cut back by 0 bases and J by 7 bases. Per the germline V gene, CDR1 is MNHNS and CDR2 is SASEGT.

In this sample, this clone turned up once. The rearrangement joins TRBV11-2 to TRBJ1-2; no firm D call. CDR1 is SGHAT and CDR2 is FQNNGV in the germline V gene. V was cut by 2 bases and J by 5 bases, with 9 bases left in between. This CDR3 has 13 amino acids. The DNA for the CDR3 is TGTGCCAGCAGCTTAATACAGTCTTATGGCTACACCTTC. Amino acids: CASSLIQSYGYTF.

The J gene is TRBJ2-3, the V gene TRBV9, with 11 positions matching TRBD2. This CDR3 comprises 16 residues. Germline CDR1 SGDLS, CDR2 YYNGEE. The junction had 3 bases not matched to a gene; V was cut back by 3 bases and J by 0 bases. In DNA form, the CDR3 reads TGTGCCAGCAGCGAGGGACTAGCGGAAAGCACAGATACGCAGTATTTT. Translating gives CASSEGLAESTDTQYF.

CDR3 in amino acids: CASSLAPGGSYEQYF. The CDR3 DNA is TGCGCCAGCAGCTTGGCACCGGGGGGGTCCTACGAGCAGTACTTC. The V gene is TRBV5-1, the J gene TRBJ2-7; 8 nucleotides align to TRBD2. After removal of 0 bases from V and 1 base from J, the junction contained 3 bases not matched to a gene. Germline loops: CDR1 SGHRS, CDR2 YFSETQ. The CDR3 contains 15 residues.